This entry is about one TCR beta chain. The record originates from a study of blood T cells in healthy people across ages. Together with a sample-barcoded 5' primer, a J-beta primer mix was included in a second PCR lasting roughly 6 to 12 cycles. TCRdb reanalysed the 5' RACE reads using MiXCR and keeps one entry per CDR3 protein. The table lists about 290,000 distinct CDR3 sequences, about 25% of them singletons. The TCR sequence derives from a woman aged 70-85 years in good health. The sequenced material came from blood.

In DNA, the CDR3 is TGTGCCACCAGCGCCCCGTCCCCGAAGGAGGAGACCCAGTACTTC. Amino acids: CATSAPSPKEETQYF. The chain joins TRBV19 to TRBJ2-5; unclear D gene. Trimming removed 10 bases at V and 5 bases at J, with 23 bases between. This CDR3 spans 15 amino acids. Germline values: CDR1 LNHDA, CDR2 SQIVND (reference sequence).